The rows below give T cell receptor beta chains drawn from one sample of a study of blood T cell repertoires in COVID-19. The repertoire was sequenced with immunoSEQ multiplex PCR; TCRdb's copy has only in-frame clones and lacks some. Here the sample spans approximately 300,000 clones, 70% to 90% being singletons. The material sequenced was PBMCs or T cells enriched from blood (not recorded which). The receptors shown here come from a woman aged 25 to 39 who had recovered from COVID-19. CDR3s include the opening cysteine and the closing phenylalanine or tryptophan. The D gene is left open where the match is weak. Clone size is not always given. Where it is, it says once, few, many or a class for expanded clones.

TRBJ1-2	TRBV30	NA	NA	TGTGCCTGGAGTGTAGGTGGAGGGGCTGGCTACACCTTC	CAWSVGGGAGYTF
TRBJ1-1	TRBV6-2/TRBV6-3	NA	NA	TGTGCCAGCAGCCGCACCTGGGGGGTCCTGAACACTGAAGCTTTCTTT	CASSRTWGVLNTEAFF
TRBJ1-2	TRBV6-5	NA	few	TGTGCCAGCAGACTCGCTATTAACTATGGCTACACCTTC	CASRLAINYGYTF
TRBJ1-2	TRBV30	NA	few	TGTGCCTGGAGTTCTCTGGTGTACTCTGGCTACACCTTC	CAWSSLVYSGYTF
TRBJ2-3	TRBV5-4	TRBD2	NA	TGTGCCAGCAGCTTAACTCCTAGCGGAACAGATACGCAGTATTTT	CASSLTPSGTDTQYF
TRBJ1-2	TRBV27	NA	NA	TGTGCCACCCGGCCGGACAGCGCTAACTATGGCTACACCTTC	CATRPDSANYGYTF
TRBJ1-1	TRBV19	TRBD1	NA	TGTGCCAGTAGTCCCCGTGACAGGGCTTCTGAAGCTTTCTTT	CASSPRDRASEAFF
TRBJ1-5	TRBV11-1	NA	NA	TGTGCCAGCAGCTTATCGGGAGATAGCAATCAGCCCCAGCATTTT	CASSLSGDSNQPQHF
TRBJ1-6	TRBV30	NA	NA	TGTGCCTTCCACCAAGGGGGGGGCTTCTATAATTCACCCCTCCACTTT	CAFHQGGGFYNSPLHF
TRBJ2-7	TRBV5-1	TRBD1	NA	TGCGCCAGCAGCTCGGGACAGGGTAACGAGCAGTACTTC	CASSSGQGNEQYF
TRBJ2-7	TRBV10-3	TRBD1	NA	TGTGCCATCAGGTCGGACAGGGATGCTCGCGAGCAGTACTTC	CAIRSDRDAREQYF
TRBJ1-1	TRBV11-2	NA	NA	TGTGCCAGCAGCCCCCTCGCTGAAGCTTTCTTT	CASSPLAEAFF
TRBJ2-7	TRBV4-2	NA	NA	TGTGCCAGCAGGGAAAACCGAGGCTTATTCGGGGACGAGCAGTACTTC	CASRENRGLFGDEQYF
TRBJ1-3	TRBV6-5	TRBD1	NA	TGTGCCAGCAGTTACACCACAGGGGCTGGAGGAAACACCATATATTTT	CASSYTTGAGGNTIYF
TRBJ2-3	TRBV18	NA	NA	TGTGCCAGCTCACCCACGGCGGGGGCCAGCACAGATACGCAGTATTTT	CASSPTAGASTDTQYF
TRBJ1-1	TRBV27	NA	few	TGTGCCAGCAGTTTGGGCAGGGCCACTGAAGCTTTCTTT	CASSLGRATEAFF
TRBJ1-1	TRBV5-5	NA	NA	TGTGCCAGCAGGGAAATGAGGGAGGGGTCTGAAGCTTTCTTT	CASREMREGSEAFF
TRBJ2-1	TRBV7-2	NA	NA	TGTGCCAGCAGCCCATGGGGGGGGGCCTCCTACAATGAGCAGTTCTTC	CASSPWGGASYNEQFF
TRBJ1-2	TRBV6-4	TRBD1	NA	TGTGCCAGCAGTCCCGGACAGGATATCCCCTATGGCTACACCTTC	CASSPGQDIPYGYTF
TRBJ2-7	TRBV6-5	TRBD1	once	TGTGCCAGCAGGTACCTCCGGGACAGACTCTACGAGCAGTACTTC	CASRYLRDRLYEQYF
TRBJ1-1	TRBV18	TRBD1	NA	TGTGCCAGCTCATCGCTAACAGGGGGCGGGAACACTGAAGCTTTCTTT	CASSSLTGGGNTEAFF
TRBJ1-4	TRBV6-1	NA	NA	TGTGCCAGCAGTGAACCCGGGAGTTATAATGAAAAACTGTTTTTT	CASSEPGSYNEKLFF
TRBJ1-4	TRBV4-1	NA	NA	TGCGCCAGCAGCCAAAGACAGAGCCCCAATGAAAAACTGTTTTTT	CASSQRQSPNEKLFF
TRBJ1-1	TRBV2	NA	few	TGTGCCAGTGGACAAGACAACACTGAAGCTTTCTTT	CASGQDNTEAFF
TRBJ2-3	TRBV29-1	TRBD2	NA	TGCAGCGTTGAGGGCTTAGCGGGGGGCGCAGATACGCAGTATTTT	CSVEGLAGGADTQYF
TRBJ1-1	TRBV6-5	TRBD1	NA	TGTGCCAGCAGCCTTGGACAGGGCGTCACTGAAGCTTTCTTT	CASSLGQGVTEAFF
TRBJ2-2	TRBV5-1	TRBD2	NA	TGCGCCAGCAGCTTGACTAGCGGGGGCGCCGGGGCCGGGGAGCTGTTTTTT	CASSLTSGGAGAGELFF
TRBJ1-5	TRBV19	NA	NA	TGTGCCAGTAGTACCGGAGGGGTAAGCAATCAGCCCCAGCATTTT	CASSTGGVSNQPQHF
TRBJ2-5	TRBV13	NA	NA	TGTGCCAGCAGCTTCGGTCGCTTCAAAGAGACCCAGTACTTC	CASSFGRFKETQYF
TRBJ2-3	TRBV10-3	TRBD2	NA	TGTGCCATCAGTGAGTCGTCTAGCGGGGCCACAGATACGCAGTATTTT	CAISESSSGATDTQYF
TRBJ2-1	TRBV15	NA	NA	TGTGCCACCAGCAGTTTTAGCTCCTACAATGAGCAGTTCTTC	CATSSFSSYNEQFF
TRBJ1-1	TRBV28	NA	NA	TGTGCCAGCAGCTCCGGGATTAACACTGAAGCTTTCTTT	CASSSGINTEAFF
TRBJ2-3	TRBV10-2	TRBD2	once	TGCGCCAGCAGTGGGGGGCGGGGGGCCCCTGGGGCAGATACGCAGTATTTT	CASSGGRGAPGADTQYF